Reported below is one T cell receptor beta chain. Antigen: not known. In the same sample, other DNA sequences code for this CDR3. Naive CD8 cells were CD45RO-negative, positively selected for CCR7, excluding terminally differentiated effector memory CD45RA+ cells. This sample is part of a study of shared clonotypes between healthy human individuals. Whole-study context: Each donor's CD4 naive and CD4 memory cells filled three plates apiece, CD8 naive two, and CD8 memory one.

Data came from immunoSEQ multiplex PCR; TCRdb stores just in-frame clones and leaves some out. This sample has roughly 2.1 million clones, with just over 90% found just once. The CDR3 runs 14 residues. The V gene end was trimmed by 5 bases and the J gene end by 1 base; junction bases not matched to a gene: 5. Germline CDR1 reads SQVTM; CDR2 reads ANQGSEA. General study findings and limits: Non-shared clonotypes had lower generation probabilities than those shared by all four donors. It was only blood that was sampled, and tissue repertoires likely differ. Sorted-subset samples were not fully sequenced, rarefaction indicated.

The TCR sequence derives from a man younger than 30 in good health. Some clones in this sample may be carry-over from other donors' samples. Material: naive CD8+ T cells from PBMCs. J is TRBJ2-7 and V is TRBV29-1; 10 bases line up with TRBD2. The CDR3 nucleotides are TGCAGCGTTTTAGCGGGGGGACCTTCCTACGAGCAGTACTTC. Translation gives CSVLAGGPSYEQYF.